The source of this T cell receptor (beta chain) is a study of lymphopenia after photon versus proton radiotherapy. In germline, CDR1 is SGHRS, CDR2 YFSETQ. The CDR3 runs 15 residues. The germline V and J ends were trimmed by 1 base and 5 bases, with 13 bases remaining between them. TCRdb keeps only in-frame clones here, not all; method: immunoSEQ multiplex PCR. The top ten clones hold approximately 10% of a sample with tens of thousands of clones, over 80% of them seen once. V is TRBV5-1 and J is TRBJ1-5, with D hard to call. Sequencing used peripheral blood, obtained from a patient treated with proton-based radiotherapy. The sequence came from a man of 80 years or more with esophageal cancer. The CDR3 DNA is TGCGCCAGCAGCTTGTTTGGGATATGGGATCAGCCCCAGCATTTT. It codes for CASSLFGIWDQPQHF.